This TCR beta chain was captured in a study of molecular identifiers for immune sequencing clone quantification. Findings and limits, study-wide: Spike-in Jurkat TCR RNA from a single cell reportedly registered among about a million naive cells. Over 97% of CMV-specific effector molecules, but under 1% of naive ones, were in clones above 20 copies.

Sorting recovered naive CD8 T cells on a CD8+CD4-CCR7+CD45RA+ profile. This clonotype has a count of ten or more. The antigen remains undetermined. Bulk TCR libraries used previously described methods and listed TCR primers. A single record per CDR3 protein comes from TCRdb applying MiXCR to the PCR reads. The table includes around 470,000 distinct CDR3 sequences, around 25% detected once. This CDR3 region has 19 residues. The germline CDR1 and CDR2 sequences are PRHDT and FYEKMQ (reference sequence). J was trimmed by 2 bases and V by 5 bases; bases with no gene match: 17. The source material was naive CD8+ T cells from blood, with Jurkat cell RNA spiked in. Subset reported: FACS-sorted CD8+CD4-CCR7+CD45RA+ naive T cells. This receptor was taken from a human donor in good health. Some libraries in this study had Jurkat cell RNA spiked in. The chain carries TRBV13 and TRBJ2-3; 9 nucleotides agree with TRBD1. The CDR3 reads CASSAVPGQGEDNTDTQYF. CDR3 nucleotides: TGTGCCAGCAGCGCAGTCCCGGGACAGGGTGAGGATAACACAGATACGCAGTATTTT.